This record concerns one T cell receptor (beta chain) sequence. Since a much larger clone is just one base distant, this may be a read error. The germline V gene has CDR1 KGHDR and CDR2 SFDVKD. This CDR3 spans 17 amino acids. Deletions cut 1 base from V and 13 bases from J, with 25 bases between. The data stem from a study of regulatory T cells in long-lasting Graves disease. Assembly of TCR beta libraries relied on iRepertoire HTBI primers together with Arm-PCR of CDR3 regions. TCRdb reprocessed the multiplex PCR reads via MiXCR and lists one record per CDR3 protein. The table records under 500,000 distinct CDR3 sequences, about 17% of them present only once. Time point denoted: newly diagnosed GD, antithyroid drugs for less than 3 months. PBMCs were the source of the RNA used for TCR sequencing. These same data were also listed under a study on T cells in Graves' hyperthyroidism and ophthalmopathy.

This specimen consisted of peripheral blood mononuclear cells (PBMCs), obtained at new diagnosis, from a patient treated with antithyroid drugs. The receptor comes from a woman in her twenties or thirties with Graves disease. The V call is TRBV24-1, the J call TRBJ2-4; no definite D call. In nucleotides, the CDR3 is TGTGCCACCAGTGATTTTGGTGGAGTCCGCTCCTACAATGAGCAGTACTTC. It is translated as CATSDFGGVRSYNEQYF.